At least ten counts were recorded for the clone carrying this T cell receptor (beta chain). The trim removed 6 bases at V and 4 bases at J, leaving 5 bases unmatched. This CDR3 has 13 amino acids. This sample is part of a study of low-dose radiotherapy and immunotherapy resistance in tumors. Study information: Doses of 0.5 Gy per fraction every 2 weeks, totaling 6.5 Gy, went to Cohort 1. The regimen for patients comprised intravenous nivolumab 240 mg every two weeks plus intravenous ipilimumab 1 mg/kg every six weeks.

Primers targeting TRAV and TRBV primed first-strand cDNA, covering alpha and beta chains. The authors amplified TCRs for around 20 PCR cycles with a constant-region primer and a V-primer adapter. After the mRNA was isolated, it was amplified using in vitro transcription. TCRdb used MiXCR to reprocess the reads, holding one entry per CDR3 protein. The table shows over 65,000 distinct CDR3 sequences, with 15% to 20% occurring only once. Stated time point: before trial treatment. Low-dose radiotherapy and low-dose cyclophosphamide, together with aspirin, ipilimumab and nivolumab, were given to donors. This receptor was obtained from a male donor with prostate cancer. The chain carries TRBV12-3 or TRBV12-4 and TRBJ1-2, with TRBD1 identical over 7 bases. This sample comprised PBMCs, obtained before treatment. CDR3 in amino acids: CASSSTGFYGYTF. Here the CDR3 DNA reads TGTGCCAGCAGCTCGACAGGGTTCTATGGCTACACCTTC.